This record covers a single TCR beta chain. This CDR3 comprises 11 residues. Germline lookup yields CDR1 SNHLY and CDR2 FYNNEI. The entry originates in a study of T cells expressing NK-cell markers. For the study at large: Of eight sequenced donors, seven were HCMV-seropositive and one HCMV-seronegative.

Each CDR3 protein gets one entry in TCRdb, which reprocessed the 5' RACE reads and gives no DNA. The sample's table shows 550,000 or so distinct CDR3 sequences. The TCR originated in a young man in good health. The specimen was blood T cells: a sorted CD56 or NKG2C T cell subset, CD4+ or CD8+ T cells, or bulk PBMC T cells (not recorded which). The chain links TRBV2 to TRBJ2-5. CDR3 sequence reads: CASSSDWPQYF.